This T cell receptor (beta chain) was recovered during a study of blood T cells in healthy people across ages. General study results and limits: TCR beta diversity correlated strongly with naive T cell percentage. Diversity estimated from one million T cells was considered an underestimate.

This clonotype has only a few counts. The antigen remains unidentified. Next came a second PCR, run for roughly 6 to 11 cycles, which used a sample-barcoded 5' primer along with a J-beta primer mix. TCRdb analysed the 5' RACE reads with MiXCR anew, one entry per CDR3 protein. Here the sample spans approximately 690,000 distinct CDR3 sequences, approximately 50% being singletons. The clonotype was recovered from a man in his sixties in good health. Material: blood.

In nucleotides, the CDR3 is TGTGCCAGCAGTGAAGCGGTCAGTCATTCCTATGGCTACACCTTC. Its translation is CASSEAVSHSYGYTF. V and J are TRBV2 and TRBJ1-2; D ambiguous. Germline assignment: CDR1 SNHLY and CDR2 FYNNEI. Trimming removed 0 bases at V and 4 bases at J, with 12 bases between. The CDR3 extends over 15 amino acids.